The clone carrying this T cell receptor beta chain has at least ten counts. Its antigen is unknown. The data were obtained in a study of metastatic and nonmetastatic thyroid tumors. Study context: Repertoire comparison spanned blood and tumor or nodule tissue of malignant and benign thyroid patients. Study-wide results and caveats: Malignant thyroid tumors reportedly exceeded benign nodules significantly in TCR beta diversity, with the difference appearing in blood and tumor.

Per germline, CDR1 SGHDT and CDR2 YYEEEE. The CDR3 spans 15 residues. V shed 3 bases and J shed 7 bases, with 17 bases lying between them. Every patient was untreated before thyroid surgery. TCRdb re-called clones via MiXCR from the PCR reads. The sample lists over 65,000 clones; about an eighth were seen once. The chain links TRBV5-6 to TRBJ1-5, with D uncertain. The clonotype originates from a female donor with papillary thyroid cancer or a benign thyroid nodule (not recorded which). Some clones in this sample may be carry-over from other donors' samples. The sequencing sample was made of tumor tissue. Here the CDR3 DNA reads TGTGCCAGCAGCTCTTGGCGGGATCGCGGACAGCCCCAGCATTTT. Its translation is CASSSWRDRGQPQHF.